This T cell receptor (beta chain) came from a study of blood T cells in healthy people across ages. Using a J-beta primer mix together with a sample-barcoded 5' primer, a second PCR was run for about 6 to 12 cycles. TCRdb itself ran the 5' RACE reads through MiXCR, one entry per CDR3 protein. The sample lists roughly 900,000 distinct CDR3 sequences, approximately 49% occurring once. The germline gives CDR1 MNHEY, CDR2 SVGAGI. The CDR3 contains 13 residues. V dropped 6 bases and J dropped 5 bases, with 14 bases sitting between them. Sequencing input: blood. This sequence originates from a man aged 25-45 years in good health. V is TRBV6-5 and J is TRBJ2-7; maybe TRBD1 (6 bases). The CDR3 nucleotides are TGTGCCAGCAGCCCGCAGGGGACGCACGAGCAGTACTTC. Amino acids: CASSPQGTHEQYF.